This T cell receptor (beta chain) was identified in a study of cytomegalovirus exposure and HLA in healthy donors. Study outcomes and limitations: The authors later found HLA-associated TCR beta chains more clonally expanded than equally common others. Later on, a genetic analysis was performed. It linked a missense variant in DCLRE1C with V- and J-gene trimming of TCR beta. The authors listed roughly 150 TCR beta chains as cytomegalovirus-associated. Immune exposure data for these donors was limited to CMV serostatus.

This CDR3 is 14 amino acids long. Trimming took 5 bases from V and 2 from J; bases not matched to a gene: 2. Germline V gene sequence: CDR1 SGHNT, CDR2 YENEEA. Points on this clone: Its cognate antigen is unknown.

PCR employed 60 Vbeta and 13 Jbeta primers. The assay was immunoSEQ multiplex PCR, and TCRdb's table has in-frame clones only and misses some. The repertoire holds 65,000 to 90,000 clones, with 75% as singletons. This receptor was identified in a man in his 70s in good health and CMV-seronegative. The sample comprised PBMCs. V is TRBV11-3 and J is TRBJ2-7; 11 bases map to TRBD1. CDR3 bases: TGTGCCAGCAGCCGGGGACAGGGGGCCTACGAGCAGTACTTC. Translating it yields CASSRGQGAYEQYF. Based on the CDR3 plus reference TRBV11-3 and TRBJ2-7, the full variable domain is EAGVVQSPRYKIIEKKQPVAFWCNPISGHNTLYWYLQNLGQGPELLIRYENEEAVDDSQLPKDRFSAERLKGVDSTLKIQPAELGDSAVYLCASSRGQGAYEQYFGPGTRLTVT.